Sequencing of this T cell receptor (beta chain) was carried out in a study of PD-1 blockade in classical Hodgkin lymphoma. Time point of the sample: cycle 4 day 1 (C4D1), after 5 to 7 weeks of nivolumab. Every patient relapsed after autologous stem cell transplantation, and brentuximab vedotin exposure varied. The authors purified CD4+ T cells from thawed PBMCs by magnetic negative selection. This CDR3 region has 13 residues. Germline values: CDR1 SGDLS, CDR2 YYNGEE. V lost 6 bases to trimming and J lost 3 bases, with 12 bases between them. Generated by immunoSEQ multiplex PCR, the TCRdb table keeps only in-frame clones and is missing some. The data show more than 10,000 clones, about 86% seen once.

The receptor comes from a human donor with classical Hodgkin lymphoma. V gene TRBV9 combines with J gene TRBJ1-1; no clear D gene. The specimen comprised CD4+ T cells from blood, sampled before the fourth cycle of nivolumab. The CDR3 reads CASTRDPDTEAFF. CDR3 nucleotide sequence: TGTGCCAGCACCAGAGACCCGGACACTGAAGCTTTCTTT.